This T cell receptor beta chain was recovered during a study of cytotoxic CD8 clonotypes in ibrutinib-treated CLL. TCRdb keeps only in-frame clones here, not all; method: immunoSEQ multiplex PCR. The table shows 13,000 to 15,000 clones, with roughly two thirds occurring only once. Genomic DNA (roughly 2 micrograms) was obtained from cryopreserved PBMCs for construction of TCR beta libraries. With 0 bases removed from V and 4 bases from J, the gap between germline ends came to 11 bases. The germline V gene has CDR1 SGHRS and CDR2 YFSETQ. This CDR3 is 15 amino acids long. In the case of this clone: Antigen specificity is unknown.

Study-level results: Baseline clonality, higher than in age-matched healthy donors, tracked circulating CD8+ T-cell counts.

The sequencing used PBMCs, collected before ibrutinib treatment. The chain is built from TRBV5-1 and TRBJ1-3; the D is unclear. This clonotype was sampled from a human donor with chronic lymphocytic leukemia. Here the CDR3 DNA reads TGCGCCAGCAGCTTGGAGGGAACGCCAGGAAACACCATATATTTT. Translating it yields CASSLEGTPGNTIYF.